Many counts were recorded for the clone carrying this T cell receptor beta chain. Its antigen is as yet unknown. The unsorted libraries originated from 2 million PBMCs that had been stored at -80 C. The CDR3 runs to 13 residues. V gave up 7 bases and J gave up 6 bases, with 12 bases separating them. This entry comes from a study of neurological immune-mediated disorders. Overall study findings and caveats: The highest TCR clonal expansion occurred in HTLV-1-associated myelopathy; multiple sclerosis fell below healthy controls.

With 10-nucleotide random UMIs, 5'RACE was used to make the cDNA. A single record per CDR3 protein comes from TCRdb applying MiXCR to the 5' RACE reads. The table lists approximately 32,000 distinct CDR3 sequences, about 15% of them singletons. The sequencing input was PBMCs. The sequence derives from a man between 65 and 80 years old in good health. The rearrangement uses TRBV12-3 or TRBV12-4 and TRBJ2-2; D is unclear. Here the CDR3 reads CASTAVMAGELFF. The CDR3 bases are TGTGCCAGCACGGCAGTAATGGCCGGGGAGCTGTTTTTT.